One sample yielded the 28 T cell receptor beta chains listed below, sequenced in a study of T-cell memory formation after mild COVID-19. TCRdb ran MiXCR on the 5' RACE reads and lists one entry per CDR3 protein. This sample has 200,000 to 250,000 distinct CDR3 sequences, with roughly a tenth found just once. The sample consisted of PBMCs or a T cell subset sorted from them (not recorded which). These receptors all stem from a man aged 18 to 30 who had mild COVID-19 (a few samples of this study predate the infection). Cell type and time point are not known.

This chain connects TRBV28 to TRBJ1-5; D remains ambiguous. The V end lost 1 base, the J end lost 4 bases, and 8 bases lay between the germline ends. The CDR3 has 14 residues. The germline V gene has CDR1 MDHEN and CDR2 SYDVKM. The CDR3 DNA follows: TGTGCCAGCAGTTTATTCCCGTTGAATCAGCCCCAGCATTTT. Protein sequence: CASSLFPLNQPQHF.

The chain links TRBV20-1 to TRBJ2-3; no firm D call. Germline V CDR1 and CDR2: DFQATT, SNEGSKA (reference sequence). The CDR3 length is 13 residues. The germline V and J ends were trimmed by 1 base and 0 bases, with 5 bases remaining between them. Here the CDR3 DNA reads TGCAGTGCTAGAGGACCGAGCACAGATACGCAGTATTTT. It encodes CSARGPSTDTQYF.

The chain carries TRBV5-1 and TRBJ2-5, with 11 bases identical to TRBD2. The junction had 8 bases not matched to a gene; V was cut back by 3 bases and J by 1 base. Per the germline V gene, CDR1 is SGHRS and CDR2 is YFSETQ. The CDR3 consists of 17 residues. The CDR3 here is CASSSEASGGSQETQYF. CDR3 nucleotide sequence: TGCGCCAGCAGCTCGGAGGCTAGCGGGGGGTCCCAAGAGACCCAGTACTTC.

The V call is TRBV5-1, the J call TRBJ1-1; 8 bases map to TRBD1. Trimming took 4 bases from V and 4 from J; bases not matched to a gene: 6. Germline V gene data show CDR1 as SGHRS and CDR2 as YFSETQ. This CDR3 has 14 residues. Written as DNA, the CDR3 is TGCGCCAGCAGCGAGGGAACAGGGGGCACTGAAGCTTTCTTT. This encodes CASSEGTGGTEAFF.

This clonotype was seen ten or more times. The rearrangement links TRBV29-1 to TRBJ2-5, with TRBD1 matching 7 bases. CDR1 is SQVTM and CDR2 is ANQGSEA in the germline V gene. The CDR3 has 13 residues. V trimming: 6 bases; J trimming: 5 bases; junction bases outside the gene matches: 9. The CDR3 region is CSVKQGLRETQYF. The CDR3 nucleotides read TGCAGCGTGAAACAGGGGTTGCGGGAGACCCAGTACTTC.

This clonotype was counted at least ten times. This chain joins TRBV11-3 and TRBJ2-7; D call uncertain. The germline CDR1 and CDR2 sequences are SGHNT and YENEEA. The CDR3 is 12 amino acids. V was pared by 3 bases and J by 4 bases, with 7 bases between. The CDR3, as DNA: TGTGCCAGCAGCTTGGACGGTTACGAGCAGTACTTC. This translates into CASSLDGYEQYF.

The chain employs TRBV30 and TRBJ2-2; tentative D call: TRBD1 (6 bases). Trimming stripped 3 bases from V and 7 bases from J, with 15 bases between. CDR1 GTSNPN and CDR2 SVGIG come from the germline V gene (reference sequence). The CDR3 spans 14 residues. CDR3 bases: TGTGCCTGGAGGCTAACAGGGAACCACGGGGAGCTGTTTTTT. Amino acid sequence: CAWRLTGNHGELFF. The whole variable domain, remainder taken from reference TRBV30 and TRBJ2-2, is SQTIHQWPATLVQPVGSPLSLECTVEGTSNPNLYWYRQAAGRGLQLLFYSVGIGQISSEVPQNLSASRPQDRQFILSSKKLLLSDSGFYLCAWRLTGNHGELFFGEGSRLTVL.

This sequence joins TRBV20-1 and TRBJ2-3; 11 nucleotides agree with TRBD2. The CDR3 sequence is 15 residues long. V lost 3 bases to trimming and J lost 6 bases; unmatched junction nucleotides: 8. The germline CDR1 and CDR2 sequences are DFQATT and SNEGSKA (reference sequence). The CDR3 sequence is CSASRVAGGLDTQYF. DNA of the CDR3: TGCAGTGCTAGCCGGGTAGCGGGGGGGCTGGATACGCAGTATTTT.

The sample holds a few counts of this clonotype. The gene calls are TRBV5-1 and TRBJ2-5; D remains ambiguous. Germline CDR1 and CDR2: SGHRS and YFSETQ. The CDR3 has 15 residues. Trimming cost V 4 bases and J 5 bases, with 18 bases left between them. CDR3 amino acids: CASSLQFRAGETQYF. The CDR3, as DNA: TGCGCCAGCAGCCTTCAGTTCCGGGCTGGGGAGACCCAGTACTTC.

This clonotype turned up a few times. The rearrangement links TRBV7-6 to TRBJ1-5; no clear D gene. Germline values: CDR1 SGHVS, CDR2 FNYEAQ. With 1 base removed from V and 3 bases from J, the gap between germline ends came to 7 bases. The length of the CDR3 is 14 residues. The CDR3 here is CASSLGPLNQPQHF. CDR3 nucleotide sequence: TGTGCCAGCAGCTTAGGGCCTCTCAATCAGCCCCAGCATTTT.

Only a few counts were recorded for this clonotype. J is TRBJ1-2 and V is TRBV28; the D is unclear. With 3 bases removed from V and 8 bases from J, the gap between germline ends came to 10 bases. This CDR3 comprises 12 residues. CDR1 MDHEN and CDR2 SYDVKM come from the germline V gene. CDR3 bases: TGTGCCAGCAGTTTTGGGGTAGACGGCTACACCTTC. It is translated as CASSFGVDGYTF.

This clonotype came up a few times. The V call is TRBV7-2, the J call TRBJ1-4; possibly TRBD1 for D (6 bases). Germline V gene sequence: CDR1 SGHTA, CDR2 FQGNSA. V gave up 5 bases and J gave up 7 bases, with 17 bases separating them. This CDR3 region has 15 residues. The CDR3 sequence is CASSPVRDKFEKLFF. The CDR3 nucleotides read TGTGCCAGCAGCCCAGTTCGGGACAAATTTGAAAAACTGTTTTTT.

The V gene is TRBV20-1, the J gene TRBJ1-2; TRBD1 might be the D (6 bases). Germline V lookup: CDR1 DFQATT, CDR2 SNEGSKA (reference sequence). The CDR3 extends over 14 amino acids. The V end was cut by 3 bases, the J end by 5 bases, with 16 bases between. In DNA, the CDR3 is TGCAGTGCTAGCTCAATACAGGGATTTTATGGCTACACCTTC. Translating it yields CSASSIQGFYGYTF.

This clonotype was seen only a few times. The chain has TRBV5-1 and TRBJ1-1, with D possibly being TRBD1 (5 bases). Germline CDR1 SGHRS, CDR2 YFSETQ. The CDR3 is made up of 16 amino acids. V lost 3 bases to trimming and J lost 6 bases, with 21 bases between them. CDR3 in amino acids: CASSSVSQAGRAEAFF. The CDR3 DNA reads as TGCGCCAGCAGCTCCGTTAGTCAGGCAGGGAGGGCTGAAGCTTTCTTT.

The chain combines TRBV5-1 with TRBJ2-1; a possible D gene is TRBD1 (5 bases). The V end was cut by 2 bases, the J end by 4 bases, with 13 bases between. Per the germline V gene, CDR1 is SGHRS and CDR2 is YFSETQ. The CDR3 totals 15 residues. In DNA form, the CDR3 reads TGCGCCAGCAGCTTTTCAGGGCTTTATTACAATGAGCAGTTCTTC. Its translation: CASSFSGLYYNEQFF.

This clonotype was seen more than once but under ten times. The J gene is TRBJ2-5, the V gene TRBV7-8; perhaps TRBD2 as D (5 bases). Germline loops: CDR1 SGHVS, CDR2 FQNEAQ. This CDR3 is 12 amino acids long. Trimming left V 3 bases short and J 8 bases short, with 10 bases between. For the CDR3, the DNA is TGTGCCAGCAGCTTCGGACTGAGAACCCAGTACTTC. Protein: CASSFGLRTQYF.

This chain uses TRBV28 with TRBJ1-5; D is undetermined. V was pared by 11 bases and J by 5 bases, with 16 bases between. The germline CDR1 and CDR2 sequences are MDHEN and SYDVKM. CDR3 length equals 13 residues. The CDR3 spells CAHSGLTYQPQHF. CDR3 bases: TGTGCCCACTCTGGGTTGACGTATCAGCCCCAGCATTTT.

This clonotype was detected a few times. The gene calls are TRBV20-1 and TRBJ1-2; D is perhaps TRBD1 (5 bases). The CDR3 loop spans 15 amino acids. In germline, CDR1 is DFQATT, CDR2 SNEGSKA (reference sequence). The V and J ends lost 0 bases and 1 base respectively, with 12 bases between them. CDR3 coding DNA: TGCAGTGCTAGAGATTTCCGGACATATAACTATGGCTACACCTTC. This translates into CSARDFRTYNYGYTF.

This clonotype has ten or more counts. This chain connects TRBV5-1 to TRBJ1-1; 7 positions match TRBD1. CDR1 is SGHRS and CDR2 is YFSETQ in the germline V gene. J gave up 3 bases and V 4 bases, and 6 bases lay outside the gene matches. This CDR3 region has 14 residues. The CDR3 region has the DNA TGCGCCAGCAGCATGACAGGGAGGGACACTGAAGCTTTCTTT. This encodes CASSMTGRDTEAFF.

This clonotype was detected many times. The V and J genes are TRBV5-1 and TRBJ1-1; D not certain. The CDR3 is made up of 13 amino acids. V was shortened by 5 bases and J by 1 base, with 9 bases between the two germline ends. The V gene's germline CDR1 is SGHRS and CDR2 YFSETQ. CDR3 sequence (DNA): TGCGCCAGCAGACCTACAGCGAACACTGAAGCTTTCTTT. Translation gives CASRPTANTEAFF.

The chain uses TRBV20-1 and TRBJ2-1; the match to TRBD2 covers 10 bases. This CDR3 region has 15 residues. With 3 bases clipped from V and 4 bases from J, the junction kept 6 bases outside the gene matches. Germline CDR1 is DFQATT and CDR2 is SNEGSKA (reference sequence). The CDR3 DNA reads TGCAGTGCTAGTGGCCTAGCGGGGGATTACAATGAGCAGTTCTTC. This sequence encodes CSASGLAGDYNEQFF.

The CDR3 protein is CASSQLVTDTQYF. Written as DNA, the CDR3 is TGCGCCAGCAGCCAACTTGTCACAGATACGCAGTATTTT. The chain combines TRBV4-3 with TRBJ2-3; D unresolved. V lost 2 bases and J 2 bases, leaving 5 bases between the germline ends. This CDR3 has 13 residues. Germline assignment: CDR1 LGHNA and CDR2 YSLEER.

This clonotype was seen many times. The V call is TRBV5-1, the J call TRBJ2-5; the D gene is possibly TRBD1 (5 bases). V was pared by 1 base and J by 4 bases, with 11 bases between. This CDR3 comprises 14 residues. The germline gives CDR1 SGHRS, CDR2 YFSETQ. The CDR3, as DNA: TGCGCCAGCAGCTTGACCCTCCAGGGAGAGACCCAGTACTTC. It yields the protein CASSLTLQGETQYF.

This clonotype has more than one count but fewer than ten. This chain links TRBV7-2 with TRBJ1-5, with unresolved D. V was cut by 5 bases and J by 5 bases, with 10 bases left in between. Germline V CDR1 and CDR2: SGHTA, FQGNSA. The CDR3 length is 13 residues. This CDR3 reads CASSPLADQPQHF. The CDR3 nucleotides are TGTGCCAGCAGCCCCCTCGCGGATCAGCCCCAGCATTTT. Together with reference TRBV7-2 and TRBJ1-5, the CDR3 gives the full variable domain: GAGVSQSPSNKVTEKGKDVELRCDPISGHTALYWYRQSLGQGLEFLIYFQGNSAPDKSGLPSDRFSAERTGGSVSTLTIQRTQQEDSAVYLCASSPLADQPQHFGDGTRLSIL.

The rearrangement uses TRBV5-1 and TRBJ2-5; perhaps TRBD2 as D (6 bases). The CDR3 is 15 amino acids. V lost 0 bases and J 5 bases, leaving 14 bases between the germline ends. Germline CDR1 SGHRS, CDR2 YFSETQ. CDR3 bases: TGCGCCAGCAGCTTGGGGTTCGGGGGTACCGAGACCCAGTACTTC. Encoded protein: CASSLGFGGTETQYF.

V is TRBV5-5 and J is TRBJ1-2; no firm D call. Germline V CDR1 and CDR2: SGHKS, YYEKEE (reference sequence). The CDR3 extends over 12 amino acids. Trimming left V 0 bases short and J 8 bases short, with 8 bases between. CDR3 residues: CASSLGRRGYTF. The CDR3 DNA reads as TGTGCCAGCAGCTTGGGCCGGCGGGGCTACACCTTC.

This clonotype was seen only a few times. The DNA of the CDR3 is TGCAGTGCTAGAGACAGGGCCGAGCAGTACTTC. It yields the protein CSARDRAEQYF. The chain links TRBV20-1 to TRBJ2-7; the D gene is possibly TRBD1 (5 bases). Germline V CDR1 and CDR2: DFQATT, SNEGSKA (reference sequence). This CDR3 contains 11 residues. V shed 0 bases and J shed 6 bases, with 6 bases lying between them.

The sample holds a few counts of this clonotype. The chain has TRBV18 and TRBJ2-5; 9 bases map to TRBD1. V gave up 4 bases and J gave up 3 bases; unmatched junction bases: 9. The V gene's germline CDR1 is KGHSH and CDR2 LQKENI. The CDR3 is 16 amino acids. The CDR3 DNA sequence: TGTGCCAGCTCACAACCCGGGACAGGGAAGAAAGAGACCCAGTACTTC. This translates into CASSQPGTGKKETQYF.